A single sample gave rise to the 12 T cell receptor beta chains below, sequenced in a study of a mutant IDH1 vaccine in newly diagnosed glioma. Antigen specificity for these receptors is unknown. Here immunoSEQ multiplex PCR was the method, and the copy in TCRdb shows in-frame clones only, minus some. The sample yields roughly 120,000 clones, around 80% seen once. The time point here: week 11, during vaccination. Vaccine doses each comprised 300 ug of mutant IDH1 20-mer peptide, with topical imiquimod. The material sequenced was PBMCs, taken from a glioma patient whose treatment included an IDH1 peptide vaccine. The receptors come from a middle-aged man with glioma.

The chain carries TRBV18 and TRBJ2-7; 9 nucleotides line up with TRBD1. Germline V gene lookup returns CDR1 KGHSH and CDR2 LQKENI. The trim removed 3 bases at V and 5 bases at J, leaving 14 bases unmatched. This CDR3 spans 17 amino acids. The CDR3 sequence is CASSPTPGYRGRNEQYF. The CDR3 DNA is TGTGCCAGCTCACCCACCCCAGGCTACAGGGGGCGAAACGAGCAGTACTTC.

This clone was seen once. V is TRBV5-6 and J is TRBJ1-2; the match to TRBD1 covers 9 bases. CDR1 is SGHDT, CDR2 YYEEEE, per germline. After removal of 4 bases from V and 6 bases from J, the junction contained 10 bases not matched to a gene. There are 15 residues in the CDR3. DNA of the CDR3: TGTGCCAGCAGCAACCGGGACAGGGAAGCCCATGGCTACACCTTC. As protein: CASSNRDREAHGYTF.

V is TRBV18 and J is TRBJ2-7; D tentatively fits TRBD1 or TRBD2 (5 bases each). V lost 3 bases, J lost 2 bases, and 11 bases lay in between. CDR1 is KGHSH and CDR2 is LQKENI in the germline V gene. This CDR3 has 14 amino acids. Written as DNA, the CDR3 is TGTGCCAGCTCACCGACCGGGGCGACCTACGAGCAGTACTTC. Protein: CASSPTGATYEQYF.

The chain employs TRBV4-2 and TRBJ2-5; possible D gene TRBD2, 5 bases. The CDR3 length is 16 residues. Trimming removed 3 bases from V and 5 bases from J, with 19 bases in between. Germline V gives CDR1 LGHNA, CDR2 YNFKEQ. DNA of the CDR3: TGTGCCAGCAGCCAGTCCGCCCCAGGACTCGTGGAGACCCAGTACTTC. It codes for CASSQSAPGLVETQYF.

The table lists this clone with a count of one. The chain employs TRBV15 and TRBJ2-5; tentative D call: TRBD1 (6 bases). Trimming removed 0 bases from V and 4 bases from J, with 6 bases in between. Germline CDR1 reads LNHNV; CDR2 reads YYDKDF (reference sequence). The CDR3 loop spans 13 amino acids. The DNA for the CDR3 is TGTGCCACCAGCAGAGACAGGGGAGAGACCCAGTACTTC. This gives the protein CATSRDRGETQYF.

This chain joins TRBV10-2 and TRBJ2-5; TRBD1 might be the D (6 bases). The CDR3 is 15 residues long. Trimming removed 6 bases at V and 4 bases at J, with 18 bases between. The V gene's germline CDR1 is WSHSY and CDR2 SAAADI. The CDR3 nucleotides are TGCGCCAGCAGACCACAGGGCTGGGGGTCAGAGACCCAGTACTTC. Encoded protein: CASRPQGWGSETQYF.

This clone was found a few times. The rearrangement links TRBV27 to TRBJ1-5, with D hard to call. This CDR3 contains 15 residues. V was cut by 2 bases and J by 0 bases, with 8 bases left in between. Germline V CDR1 and CDR2: MNHEY, SMNVEV (reference sequence). The CDR3 DNA is TGTGCCAGCAGTTTAATGGCAGTTAGCAATCAGCCCCAGCATTTT. Translated, it gives CASSLMAVSNQPQHF.

The rearrangement links TRBV18 to TRBJ2-1; a weak D match, TRBD2 (5 bases). Germline V lookup: CDR1 KGHSH, CDR2 LQKENI. The CDR3 contains 14 residues. V dropped 4 bases and J dropped 0 bases, with 7 bases sitting between them. CDR3 loop: CASSLRDSYNEQFF. The CDR3 coding sequence is TGTGCCAGCTCACTCCGGGACTCCTACAATGAGCAGTTCTTC.

The chain recombines TRBV7-2 with TRBJ2-3; D is ambiguous. The CDR3 spans 16 residues. Trimming stripped 1 base from V and 0 bases from J, with 11 bases between. In germline, CDR1 is SGHTA, CDR2 FQGNSA. CDR3 sequence (DNA): TGTGCCAGCAGCTTAGTTGCTGGGATGAGCACAGATACGCAGTATTTT. Translating gives CASSLVAGMSTDTQYF.

The gene calls are TRBV6-6 and TRBJ2-5; 7 positions match TRBD1. This CDR3 contains 15 residues. J was trimmed by 2 bases and V by 7 bases; bases with no gene match: 10. CDR1 MNHNY and CDR2 SVGAGI come from the germline V gene (reference sequence). CDR3 region: CASTGWGQTQETQYF. The CDR3 coding sequence is TGTGCCAGCACTGGTTGGGGACAGACACAAGAGACCCAGTACTTC.

The chain employs TRBV18 and TRBJ2-7; D unresolved. V was trimmed by 1 base and J by 5 bases, leaving 9 bases between them. CDR1 and CDR2 (germline): KGHSH, LQKENI. This CDR3 region has 13 residues. This chain's CDR3 is CASSPLGVDEQYF. CDR3 DNA sequence: TGTGCCAGCTCACCACTTGGGGTCGACGAGCAGTACTTC.

The chain combines TRBV9 with TRBJ1-2, with D unclear. The CDR3 totals 14 residues. Trimming removed 0 bases from V and 4 bases from J, with 10 bases in between. Germline V gene sequence: CDR1 SGDLS, CDR2 YYNGEE. The CDR3 is CASSVAGGFYGYTF. Here the CDR3 DNA reads TGTGCCAGCAGCGTAGCAGGAGGGTTCTATGGCTACACCTTC.